The rows below give T cell receptor beta chains drawn from one sample of a study of cytomegalovirus exposure and HLA in healthy donors. Some clones are missing from TCRdb's copy, which holds only in-frame ones; the method was immunoSEQ multiplex PCR. The repertoire consists of around 130,000 clones, with 65% to 80% occurring once and the leading ten covering roughly 1.5%. The sequenced sample was PBMCs. The receptors here all came from a woman under 30 in good health and CMV-seronegative. Each CDR3 is given with its conserved first and last residue. D genes are given only for firm matches. Expanded clones get a size class; other rows say once, few or many, or leave the size out.

TRBJ2-1 - TRBV7-8 TRBD2 CASSLGLAGGAYNEQFF TGTGCCAGCAGCCTGGGACTAGCGGGAGGGGCCTACAATGAGCAGTTCTTC
TRBJ1-4 once TRBV5-1 TRBD1 CASSSAGGSAEKLFF TGCGCCAGCAGCTCCGCAGGGGGGTCTGCTGAAAAACTGTTTTTT
TRBJ1-2 - TRBV11-2 - CASSPRRSYGGTF TGTGCCAGCAGCCCCAGGCGGAGCTATGGAGGCACCTTC
TRBJ1-5 - TRBV6-1 TRBD1 CASSLPGTGVLPQHF TGTGCCAGCAGTCTCCCGGGGACAGGGGTTTTGCCCCAGCATTTT
TRBJ2-1 - TRBV29-1 TRBD2 CSVETRTSGNYNEQFF TGCAGCGTTGAAACCCGGACTAGCGGCAACTACAATGAGCAGTTCTTC
TRBJ2-7 - TRBV30 - CAWGSWEDEQYF TGTGCCTGGGGGTCCTGGGAGGACGAGCAGTACTTC
TRBJ1-2 - TRBV5-4 - CASSLGTKYGYTF TGTGCCAGCAGCTTGGGGACAAAATATGGCTACACCTTC
TRBJ1-1 - TRBV9 - CASSAPPKDREAFF TGTGCCAGCAGCGCGCCACCAAAGGACAGAGAAGCTTTCTTT
TRBJ1-3 - TRBV30 TRBD1 CAWSSAGGAGNTIYF TGTGCCTGGAGTAGTGCAGGGGGCGCTGGAAACACCATATATTTT
TRBJ2-5 - TRBV19 TRBD2 CASSIGAGGGETQYF TGTGCCAGTAGTATCGGAGCGGGAGGTGGGGAGACCCAGTACTTC
TRBJ2-7 - TRBV6-5 TRBD2 CASSSSGYYEQYF TGTGCCAGCAGTTCTAGCGGGTACTACGAGCAGTACTTC
TRBJ1-1 - TRBV4-1 - CASSQDDRRFMNTEAFF TGCGCCAGCAGCCAAGATGACAGGAGGTTCATGAACACTGAAGCTTTCTTT
TRBJ1-1 - TRBV6-1 - CASGETGNTEAFF TGTGCCAGCGGGGAAACAGGGAACACTGAAGCTTTCTTT
TRBJ2-5 - TRBV14 - CASSPYQETQYF TGTGCCAGCAGCCCATACCAAGAGACCCAGTACTTC
TRBJ2-1 - TRBV5-1 - CASSLVAEGGEQFF TGCGCCAGCAGCTTAGTAGCGGAAGGCGGGGAGCAGTTCTTC
TRBJ1-1 - TRBV7-9 TRBD1 CASSYWTGSNTEAFF TGTGCCAGCAGCTACTGGACAGGGTCGAACACTGAAGCTTTCTTT
TRBJ1-1 - TRBV18 - CASSPIQEEAFF TGTGCCAGCTCACCAATACAGGAGGAAGCTTTCTTT
TRBJ2-1 - TRBV11-3 TRBD2 CASSLSSGRGNEQFF TGTGCCAGCAGCTTATCTAGCGGGAGAGGCAATGAGCAGTTCTTC
TRBJ1-2 - TRBV7-9 - CASSLATEYGYTF TGTGCCAGCAGCTTAGCGACAGAGTATGGCTACACCTTC
TRBJ2-5 - TRBV18 TRBD1 CASSTKGTEKTQYF TGTGCCAGCTCCACCAAGGGGACAGAGAAGACCCAGTACTTC
TRBJ2-1 - TRBV5-1 TRBD2 CASSISGRGLSYNEQFF TGCGCCAGCAGCATTAGCGGGAGGGGGCTCTCCTACAATGAGCAGTTCTTC
TRBJ2-3 - TRBV2 TRBD2 CVSSGMSSGARTDTQYF TGTGTCAGCAGTGGTATGTCTAGCGGGGCACGCACAGATACGCAGTATTTT